Sequencing of this T cell receptor (beta chain) was carried out in a study of blood T cells in healthy people across ages. In the study overall: With template switching, about one barcoded beta molecule was captured per two T cells.

Findings and limits, study-wide: Across the age range, TCR beta diversity per million T cells fell in a roughly linear way. TCR beta diversity was tightly associated with the proportion of naive T cells.

PCR was performed a second time for about 7 to 11 cycles using a sample-barcoded 5' primer and a J-beta primer mix. MiXCR, applied by TCRdb to the 5' RACE reads, yields one record per CDR3 protein. The profile shows about 2 million distinct CDR3 sequences, about 49% of them singletons. About this clonotype: The antigen remains unidentified.

V lost 6 bases, J lost 0 bases, and 4 bases stayed unmatched. CDR1 and CDR2 from the germline V gene are MNHEY and SMNVEV (reference sequence). The CDR3 is 15 amino acids. The origin of this receptor is a woman aged 40 to 50 in good health. The J gene is TRBJ2-5, the V gene TRBV27; 10 bases map to TRBD2. Sequenced sample: blood. The CDR3 spells CASRSSGGNQETQYF. The CDR3 bases are TGTGCCAGCAGGAGTAGCGGGGGGAACCAAGAGACCCAGTACTTC.